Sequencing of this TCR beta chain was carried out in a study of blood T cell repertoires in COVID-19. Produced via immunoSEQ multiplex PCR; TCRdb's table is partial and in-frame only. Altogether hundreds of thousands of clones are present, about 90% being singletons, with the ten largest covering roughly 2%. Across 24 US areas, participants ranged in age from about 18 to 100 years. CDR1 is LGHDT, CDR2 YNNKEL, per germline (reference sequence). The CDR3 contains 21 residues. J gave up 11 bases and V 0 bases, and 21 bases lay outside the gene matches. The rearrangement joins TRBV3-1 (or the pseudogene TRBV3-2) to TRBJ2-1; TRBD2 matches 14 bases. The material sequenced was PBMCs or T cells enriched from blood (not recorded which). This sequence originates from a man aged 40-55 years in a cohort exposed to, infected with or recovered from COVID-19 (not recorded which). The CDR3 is CASSQETGLAGDTRPYGKQFF. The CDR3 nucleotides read TGTGCCAGCAGCCAAGAGACGGGACTAGCGGGAGATACACGACCTTACGGAAAGCAGTTCTTC.